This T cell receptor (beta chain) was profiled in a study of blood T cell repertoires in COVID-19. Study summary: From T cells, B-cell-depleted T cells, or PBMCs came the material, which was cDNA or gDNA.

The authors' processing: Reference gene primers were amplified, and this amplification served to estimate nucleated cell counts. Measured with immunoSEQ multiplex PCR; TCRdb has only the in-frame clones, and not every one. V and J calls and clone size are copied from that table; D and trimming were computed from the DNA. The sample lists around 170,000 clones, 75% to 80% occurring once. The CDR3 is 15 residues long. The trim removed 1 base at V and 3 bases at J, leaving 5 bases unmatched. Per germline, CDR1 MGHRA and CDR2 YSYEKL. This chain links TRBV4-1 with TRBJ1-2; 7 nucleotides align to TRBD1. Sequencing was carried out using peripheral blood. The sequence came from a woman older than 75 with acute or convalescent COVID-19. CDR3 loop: CASSQAWTGHYGYTF. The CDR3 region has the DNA TGCGCCAGCAGCCAAGCTTGGACAGGCCACTATGGCTACACCTTC.